This entry concerns a single T cell receptor beta chain. Its specificity is unknown. The same CDR3 arises from other DNA sequences in this sample as well. This sample was taken from a study of shared clonotypes between healthy human individuals. On the study more broadly: CD4 naive and memory got three plates each, CD8 naive two, CD8 memory one. Findings and limits, study-wide: Sequencing depth was expected to influence donor clonotype sharing.

CDR1 is KGHSH and CDR2 is LQKENI in the germline V gene. Trimming cost V 2 bases and J 3 bases; bases outside gene matches: 5. CDR3 length equals 16 residues. The assay was immunoSEQ multiplex PCR, and TCRdb's table has in-frame clones only and misses some. The data contain fewer than 400,000 clones, around 72% of them singletons. The sequenced sample was memory CD4+ T cells sorted from blood. Described subset: CD45RA-negative fraction. The receptor was derived from a man between 25 and 39 years old in good health. The chain employs TRBV18 and TRBJ2-7, with 12 bases identical to TRBD2. The CDR3 nucleotides are TGTGCCAGCTCACCAGGGCTAGCGGGAGGGCGCTACGAGCAGTACTTC. Protein sequence: CASSPGLAGGRYEQYF.